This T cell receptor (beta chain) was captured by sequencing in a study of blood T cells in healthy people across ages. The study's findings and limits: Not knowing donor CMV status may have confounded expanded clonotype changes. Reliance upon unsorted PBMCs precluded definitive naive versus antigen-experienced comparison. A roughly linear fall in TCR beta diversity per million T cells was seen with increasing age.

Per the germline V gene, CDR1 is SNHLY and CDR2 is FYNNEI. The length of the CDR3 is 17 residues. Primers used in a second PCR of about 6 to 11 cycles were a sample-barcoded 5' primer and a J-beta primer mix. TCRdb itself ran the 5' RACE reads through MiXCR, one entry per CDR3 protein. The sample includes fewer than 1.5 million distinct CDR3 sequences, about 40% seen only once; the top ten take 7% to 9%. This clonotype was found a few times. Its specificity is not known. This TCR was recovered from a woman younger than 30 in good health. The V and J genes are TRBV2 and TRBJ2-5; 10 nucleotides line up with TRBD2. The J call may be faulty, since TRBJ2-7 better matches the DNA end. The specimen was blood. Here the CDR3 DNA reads TGTGCCAGCACCGCCGGGGGGCTAGCGGGAGCAAACTACGAGCAGTACTTC. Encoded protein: CASTAGGLAGANYEQYF.